Presented here are 28 T cell receptor beta chains from one specimen sequenced in a study of blood T cell repertoires in COVID-19 (dated by TCRdb to the early 2020s). Receptor amplification or capture employed the immunoSEQ multiplex PCR assay. Drawn from immuneACCESS, this table holds only the in-frame rearrangements with V and J called that TCRdb kept. Clones are partly lost; checked studies trace under half to an unresolved V gene and leave the rest unexplained. The sample data list 300,000 to 450,000 clones, and about 90% of these were observed just once. 2% to 2.5% of the sample is in the top ten clones. Sample: peripheral blood. Receptors were obtained from a woman aged 55 to 70 with COVID-19, enrolled during active disease.

This CDR3 is CASSPAGEQYF. The DNA for the CDR3 is TGTGCCAGCAGCCCCGCCGGCGAGCAGTACTTC. The chain uses TRBV28 and TRBJ2-7; D unclear. Trimming removed 6 bases at V and 6 bases at J, with 9 bases between. Per germline, CDR1 MDHEN and CDR2 SYDVKM. The CDR3 contains 11 residues.

The V call is TRBV2, the J call TRBJ2-1; tentative D call: TRBD1 (6 bases). CDR1 and CDR2 from the germline V gene are SNHLY and FYNNEI. This CDR3 is 14 amino acids long. The V and J ends lost 5 bases and 1 base respectively, with 9 bases between them. The CDR3 DNA sequence: TGTGCCAGCAGTTTCAGGGGTTCCTACAATGAGCAGTTCTTC. This codes for CASSFRGSYNEQFF.

The chain's CDR3 is CASSERAGGAFSYEQYF. In DNA form, the CDR3 reads TGTGCCAGCAGTGAACGGGCGGGAGGGGCCTTCTCCTACGAGCAGTACTTC. The V call is TRBV6-1, the J call TRBJ2-7, with 9 nucleotides matching TRBD2. With V trimmed by 2 bases and J by 0 bases, 8 bases remained unmatched. Germline CDR1 reads MNHNS; CDR2 reads SASEGT. The CDR3 length is 17 residues.

The rearrangement links TRBV6-5 to TRBJ2-1, with D perhaps matching TRBD2 (6 bases). With 2 bases removed from V and 8 bases from J, the gap between germline ends came to 13 bases. Germline values: CDR1 MNHEY, CDR2 SVGAGI. This CDR3 is 14 amino acids long. CDR3 coding DNA: TGTGCCAGCAGTTACGCTACGTCGGGGGATGAGCAGTTCTTC. This gives the protein CASSYATSGDEQFF.

The chain recombines TRBV7-8 with TRBJ2-7, with 7 bases aligning to TRBD2. V trimming: 7 bases; J trimming: 4 bases; junction bases outside the gene matches: 10. CDR1 is SGHVS, CDR2 FQNEAQ, per germline. The CDR3 totals 14 residues. CDR3 protein: CASNGGTNLYEQYF. In DNA, the CDR3 is TGTGCCAGCAACGGGGGGACTAACCTATACGAGCAGTACTTC.

The rearrangement links TRBV2 to TRBJ2-1, with D possibly being TRBD2 (5 bases). V lost 5 bases and J 2 bases, leaving 7 bases between the germline ends. Looked up from germline, CDR1 is SNHLY and CDR2 is FYNNEI. The CDR3 has 13 residues. The CDR3 reads CASSSGTYNEQFF. CDR3 in DNA: TGTGCCAGCAGTTCCGGGACCTACAATGAGCAGTTCTTC. Supplemented by reference TRBV2 and TRBJ2-1, the full variable domain reads EPEVTQTPSHQVTQMGQEVILRCVPISNHLYFYWYRQILGQKVEFLVSFYNNEISEKSEIFDDQFSVERPDGSNFTLKIRSTKLEDSAMYFCASSSGTYNEQFFGPGTRLTVL.

This rearrangement joins TRBV19 to TRBJ2-2; 8 positions agree with TRBD1. V dropped 9 bases and J dropped 2; count of bases not matched to a gene: 2. Germline loops: CDR1 LNHDA, CDR2 SQIVND (reference sequence). The CDR3 runs to 13 residues. In DNA form, the CDR3 reads TGTGCCAGCAGGGGGCTTAACACCGGGGAGCTGTTTTTT. Translating gives CASRGLNTGELFF.

V gene TRBV9 combines with J gene TRBJ1-4; TRBD1 is a possible D gene (5 bases). CDR1 is SGDLS and CDR2 is YYNGEE in the germline V gene. The V gene lost 4 bases and the J gene lost 7 bases, with 17 bases spanning the gap. The CDR3 runs 15 residues. The CDR3, as DNA: TGTGCCAGCAGCCTCGGGGGAGCCCTTGCTGAAAAACTGTTTTTT. Translation gives CASSLGGALAEKLFF.

Here the CDR3 DNA reads TGTGCCAGCAGTTTCCTACGACAGGGAGGCAATACTGAAGCTTTCTTT. It encodes CASSFLRQGGNTEAFF. V usage is TRBV6-6 and J usage is TRBJ1-1; 7 nucleotides line up with TRBD1. CDR3 length: 16 residues. V was pared by 4 bases and J by 5 bases, with 13 bases of the junction left unmatched. Germline assignment: CDR1 MNHNY and CDR2 SVGAGI (reference sequence).

V usage is TRBV7-8 and J usage is TRBJ1-5, with a possible D match to TRBD1 (5 bases). Per germline, CDR1 SGHVS and CDR2 FQNEAQ. The V end lost 10 bases, the J end lost 6 bases, and 16 bases lay between the germline ends. This CDR3 has 13 residues. CDR3 DNA sequence: TGTGCCACCTCCCGTGCGGGGGGTCAGCCCCAGCATTTT. Its protein product is CATSRAGGQPQHF. The full variable domain, its missing parts supplied by reference TRBV7-8 and TRBJ1-5, is GAGVSQSPRYKVAKRGQDVALRCDPISGHVSLFWYQQALGQGPEFLTYFQNEAQLDKSGLPSDRFFAERPEGSVSTLKIQRTQQEDSAVYLCATSRAGGQPQHFGDGTRLSIL.

V is TRBV6-5 and J is TRBJ2-1, with TRBD1 matching 8 bases. After removal of 10 bases from V and 8 bases from J, the junction contained 13 bases not matched to a gene. Germline values: CDR1 MNHEY, CDR2 SVGAGI. CDR3 size: 14 residues. DNA of the CDR3: TGTGCCACCACGACAGGGGCCTGGGGGGATGAGCAGTTCTTC. Its protein is CATTTGAWGDEQFF.

The CDR3 DNA reads as TGTGCCAGCAGTGACGACAGGGGTCCCACCGGGGAGCTGTTTTTT. Encoded protein: CASSDDRGPTGELFF. This rearrangement joins TRBV6-1 to TRBJ2-2; 8 nucleotides agree with TRBD1. The CDR3 totals 15 residues. The germline CDR1 and CDR2 sequences are MNHNS and SASEGT. J gave up 4 bases and V 3 bases, and 4 bases lay outside the gene matches.

V gene TRBV4-1 combines with J gene TRBJ2-5, with D tentatively TRBD2 (6 bases). V lost 1 base, J lost 4 bases, and 13 bases lay in between. The CDR3 has 15 residues. Germline V gives CDR1 MGHRA, CDR2 YSYEKL. The CDR3 loop is CASSQVGGIGETQYF. As DNA, the CDR3 is TGCGCCAGCAGCCAAGTAGGAGGGATAGGAGAGACCCAGTACTTC.

This clone was counted a single time. The CDR3 DNA reads TGTGCCAGCAGCTTAAGGCTAGCGGGGGGGCGTTACCAAGAGACCCAGTACTTC. Translation: CASSLRLAGGRYQETQYF. V is TRBV7-8 and J is TRBJ2-5; 12 bases match TRBD2. The length of the CDR3 is 18 residues. The trim removed 2 bases at V and 0 bases at J, leaving 7 bases unmatched. In germline, CDR1 is SGHVS, CDR2 FQNEAQ.

J is TRBJ2-2 and V is TRBV7-3, with 8 bases aligning to TRBD1. The germline V gene encodes CDR1 SGHTA and CDR2 FQGTGA. The J segment lost 4 bases and the V segment lost 3 bases, leaving 13 bases of the junction unmatched. The CDR3 contains 18 residues. The CDR3 is CASSFGTGLGGGTGELFF. The CDR3 DNA sequence: TGTGCCAGCAGCTTCGGGACAGGCTTGGGGGGAGGCACCGGGGAGCTGTTTTTT.

J is TRBJ1-6 and V is TRBV6-1, with D hard to call. Germline assignment: CDR1 MNHNS and CDR2 SASEGT. V lost 2 bases and J 1 base, leaving 12 bases between the germline ends. CDR3 length: 17 amino acids. CDR3 DNA sequence: TGTGCCAGCAGTGAATACCCGACGGGGTCCTATAATTCACCCCTCCACTTT. Translated, it gives CASSEYPTGSYNSPLHF.

The chain's CDR3 is CASSGDRLTTYEQYF. The CDR3 DNA follows: TGTGCCAGCAGCGGGGACAGGCTGACGACCTACGAGCAGTACTTC. The J gene is TRBJ2-7, the V gene TRBV6-5; 8 bases align to TRBD1. Germline lookup yields CDR1 MNHEY and CDR2 SVGAGI. V gave up 6 bases and J gave up 2 bases; unmatched junction bases: 9. The CDR3 runs to 15 residues.

The rearrangement joins TRBV3-1 (or the pseudogene TRBV3-2) to TRBJ2-7; 10 bases map to TRBD1. Trimming cost V 1 base and J 4 bases; bases outside gene matches: 7. Looked up from germline, CDR1 is LGHDT and CDR2 is YNNKEL (reference sequence). The CDR3 runs to 16 residues. The CDR3 loop reads CASSQGGQGGEYEQYF. CDR3 coding DNA: TGTGCCAGCAGCCAAGGCGGACAGGGGGGAGAGTACGAGCAGTACTTC.

The chain links TRBV2 to TRBJ2-1; tentative D call: TRBD2 (6 bases). CDR1 SNHLY and CDR2 FYNNEI come from the germline V gene. V lost 6 bases and J lost 7, with 13 bases in between. There are 13 residues in the CDR3. In DNA form, the CDR3 reads TGTGCCAGCAGACCGACTAGTCCGAATGAGCAGTTCTTC. Translation: CASRPTSPNEQFF.

The genes are TRBV27 and TRBJ1-1; TRBD1 matches at 8 bases. Germline-derived CDR1 and CDR2 are MNHEY and SMNVEV (reference sequence). The CDR3 contains 17 residues. V was clipped by 7 bases and J by 4 bases; unmatched bases: 17. The CDR3 region has the DNA TGTGCCAGCACTCATGCACCCTGGACAGGGACGATCACTGAAGCTTTCTTT. Translated, it gives CASTHAPWTGTITEAFF.

The J gene is TRBJ1-6, the V gene TRBV14, with D unresolved. The germline V and J ends were trimmed by 2 bases and 6 bases, with 5 bases remaining between them. The CDR3 extends over 13 amino acids. The germline CDR1 and CDR2 sequences are SGHDN and FVKESK. Written as DNA, the CDR3 is TGTGCCAGCAGCCAACAGGCTAATTCACCCCTCCACTTT. This gives the protein CASSQQANSPLHF.

V and J are TRBV6-1 and TRBJ2-7; D possibly corresponds to TRBD1 (6 bases). Trimming removed 4 bases from V and 3 bases from J, with 25 bases in between. The CDR3 sequence is 18 residues long. Germline V gene lookup returns CDR1 MNHNS and CDR2 SASEGT. CDR3 sequence: CASSGTSTQGFNFYEQYF. CDR3 nucleotide sequence: TGTGCCAGCAGTGGAACATCGACTCAGGGGTTTAATTTCTACGAGCAGTACTTC.

The chain links TRBV5-1 to TRBJ1-2, with a weak D call TRBD1 (6 bases). The germline CDR1 and CDR2 sequences are SGHRS and YFSETQ. V was cut by 0 bases and J by 8 bases, with 14 bases left in between. CDR3 length equals 14 residues. The CDR3 DNA is TGCGCCAGCAGCTTGGAGGGCACAGGGTTCGGCTACACCTTC. This codes for CASSLEGTGFGYTF. Full variable domain (remainder filled in from reference TRBV5-1 and TRBJ1-2): KAGVTQTPRYLIKTRGQQVTLSCSPISGHRSVSWYQQTPGQGLQFLFEYFSETQRNKGNFPGRFSGRQFSNSRSEMNVSTLELGDSALYLCASSLEGTGFGYTFGSGTRLTVV.

V and J are TRBV9 and TRBJ1-6; 8 bases map to TRBD1. The trim removed 4 bases at V and 7 bases at J, leaving 13 bases unmatched. Germline lookup yields CDR1 SGDLS and CDR2 YYNGEE. CDR3 size: 17 residues. The DNA for the CDR3 is TGTGCCAGCAGCCCCCGGACAGGGAGTACTGGAAATTCACCCCTCCACTTT. Protein: CASSPRTGSTGNSPLHF.

This rearrangement joins TRBV27 to TRBJ1-2, with 7 bases that match TRBD1. CDR3 length: 16 amino acids. The V gene end was trimmed by 5 bases and the J gene end by 4 bases; junction bases not matched to a gene: 13. CDR1 and CDR2 (germline): MNHEY, SMNVEV (reference sequence). CDR3: CASSPLGQPLGYGYTF. DNA for the CDR3: TGTGCCAGCAGTCCCTTGGGACAGCCCTTGGGCTATGGCTACACCTTC.

Details on this clone: A much larger clone lies a single base off, so this may be a read error. The chain combines TRBV6-5 with TRBJ1-2, with D perhaps matching TRBD1 (6 bases). The CDR3 is made up of 13 amino acids. Trimming left V 4 bases short and J 2 bases short, with 8 bases between. The V gene's germline CDR1 is MNHEY and CDR2 SVGAGI. CDR3 in amino acids: CASSWTANYGYTF. CDR3 bases: TGTGCCAGCAGTTGGACAGCAAACTATGGCTACACCTTC.

The rearrangement uses TRBV6-5 and TRBJ2-5; 8 bases match TRBD1. The germline V gene encodes CDR1 MNHEY and CDR2 SVGAGI. CDR3 size: 14 residues. Unmatched junction bases numbered 6, after V lost 5 bases and J lost 4 bases. CDR3 in amino acids: CASSSDRGRETQYF. The CDR3 nucleotides read TGTGCCAGCAGTAGTGACAGGGGTAGAGAGACCCAGTACTTC.

Comments on this clone: A much larger clone lies one base from this, so it may be a read error. This CDR3 is also generated by other DNA sequences in the sample. V and J are TRBV12-3 or TRBV12-4 and TRBJ1-1; D is possibly TRBD1 (6 bases). There are 13 residues in the CDR3. Trimming removed 6 bases at V and 1 base at J, with 9 bases between. The CDR3 reads CASRGQPNTEAFF. The DNA of the CDR3 is TGTGCCAGCAGAGGACAGCCGAACACTGAAGCTTTCTTT.